A single sample gave rise to the 25 T cell receptor beta chains below, sequenced in a study of vaccination effects on CD4 cells after COVID-19. Cells that had been cultured for roughly ten days were the source of isolated CD4+ T cells. No cognate antigen is known for these TCRs. This table comes from immunoSEQ multiplex PCR, and its TCRdb copy is limited to in-frame clones, with some not included. The table has around 40,000 clones, about two thirds seen once. The sequences come from CD4+ T cells from PBMCs cultured without peptide, collected before COVID-19 vaccination. These receptors came from a human donor who received a COVID-19 vaccine.

This chain connects TRBV4-2 to TRBJ2-7; 9 bases map to TRBD2. The length of the CDR3 is 16 residues. V shed 1 base, J shed 1 base, and the junction held 5 bases outside the gene matches. CDR1 LGHNA and CDR2 YNFKEQ come from the germline V gene. The CDR3 is CASSQGATSGSYEQYF. The CDR3 DNA reads as TGTGCCAGCAGCCAAGGGGCGACTAGCGGTTCCTACGAGCAGTACTTC.

The rearrangement uses TRBV6-4 and TRBJ1-1; no reliable D call. Between the trimmed V and J ends, which lost 4 bases and 1 base, there was a span of 7 bases. Germline V gene lookup returns CDR1 MRHNA and CDR2 SNTAGT. This CDR3 has 13 amino acids. CDR3 region: CASSAEENTEAFF. The DNA of the CDR3 is TGTGCCAGCAGTGCAGAGGAGAACACTGAAGCTTTCTTT.

This sequence joins TRBV21-1 and TRBJ1-4. TRBV21-1 is a listed pseudogene. The CDR3 sequence is 12 residues long. This CDR3 reads CASSKAPEKLFF. The CDR3 DNA reads as TGTGCCAGCAGCAAAGCCCCCGAAAAACTGTTTTTT.

With regard to this clone: The junction and the germline gene differ at one end; a read error may be behind it. The V and J genes are TRBV12-3 or TRBV12-4 and TRBJ1-6; D remains ambiguous. There are 12 residues in the CDR3. For the CDR3, the DNA is TGTGCCAGCAGCTTAGGGCCTTCACCCCTCCACTTT. Translated: CASSLGPSPLHF.

This clone was seen only once. This chain joins TRBV6-6 and TRBJ2-6; D remains ambiguous. V was cut by 0 bases and J by 2 bases, with 2 bases left in between. This CDR3 is 14 amino acids long. CDR1 is MNHNY, CDR2 SVGAGI, per germline (reference sequence). CDR3 in DNA: TGTGCCAGCAGTTACTCGACTGGGGCCAACGTCCTGACTTTC. Its translation is CASSYSTGANVLTF.

The rearrangement links TRBV5-6 to TRBJ2-7; a possible D gene is TRBD2 (6 bases). Germline loops: CDR1 SGHDT, CDR2 YYEEEE. This CDR3 spans 17 amino acids. V shed 1 base and J shed 6 bases, with 23 bases lying between them. The CDR3 nucleotides are TGTGCCAGCAGCTTGTTAGGTGTCGGGACTCCAGACCGCGAGCAGTACTTC. It encodes CASSLLGVGTPDREQYF.

The chain uses TRBV10-3 and TRBJ1-2; TRBD1 might be the D (5 bases). The CDR3 consists of 13 residues. Trimming left V 3 bases short and J 1 base short, with 6 bases between. The germline V gene has CDR1 ENHRY and CDR2 SYGVKD. The CDR3 reads CAISDQGNYGYTF. The CDR3 DNA reads as TGTGCCATCAGTGACCAGGGTAACTATGGCTACACCTTC.

This clone was observed once. A junction end diverges from the germline sequence, so it may reflect a read error. The chain carries TRBV19 and TRBJ2-3; D is perhaps TRBD2 (6 bases). Per germline, CDR1 LNHDA and CDR2 SQIVND (reference sequence). This CDR3 spans 16 amino acids. CDR3 nucleotides: TGTGCCAGTAGTCGTATAGCGGAGATGGTCACAAATACGCAGTATTTT. It is translated as CASSRIAEMVTNTQYF.

This clone is a singleton in its sample. The chain uses TRBV24-1 and TRBJ2-4, with D possibly matching TRBD1 (5 bases). Per germline, CDR1 KGHDR and CDR2 SFDVKD. CDR3 length: 16 residues. The V end lost 1 base, the J end lost 3 bases, and 12 bases lay between the germline ends. The CDR3 here is CATSDFGQGGKNIQYF. The CDR3 region has the DNA TGTGCCACCAGTGATTTCGGGCAGGGTGGCAAAAACATTCAGTACTTC.

This clone has just a few counts. V gene TRBV5-1 combines with J gene TRBJ1-1, with 7 bases matching TRBD1. Germline trimming cut 0 bases from V and 5 bases from J; bases unmatched to any gene: 4. This CDR3 has 14 residues. CDR1 is SGHRS, CDR2 YFSETQ, per germline. The CDR3 sequence: CASSLDRGETEAFF. As DNA, the CDR3 is TGCGCCAGCAGCTTGGACAGGGGTGAGACTGAAGCTTTCTTT.

The chain joins TRBV12-5 to TRBJ2-1; 10 bases agree with TRBD2. The length of the CDR3 is 15 residues. The germline gives CDR1 LGHNT, CDR2 FRNRAP. J lost 13 bases, V lost 1 base, and 10 bases had no gene match. The CDR3 DNA reads as TGTGCTAGTGGTTTGGGGGAAGGACTAGCGGACCCCCAGTTCTTC. It encodes CASGLGEGLADPQFF.

This clone appeared a few times. The rearrangement links TRBV3-1 (or the pseudogene TRBV3-2) to TRBJ1-5, with unresolved D. Per germline, CDR1 LGHDT and CDR2 YNNKEL (reference sequence). Trimming took 1 base from V and 2 from J, leaving 6 bases between them. This CDR3 comprises 14 residues. The CDR3 sequence: CASSQGRGNQPQHF. The CDR3, as DNA: TGTGCCAGCAGCCAAGGGAGGGGCAATCAGCCCCAGCATTTT.

CDR3 nucleotides: TGTGCCAGCAGCGCAACGGTCGGGGGGCAAGGGTCACCCCTCCACTTT. Translated, it gives CASSATVGGQGSPLHF. The V and J genes are TRBV7-2 and TRBJ1-6, with a possible D match to TRBD1 (6 bases). Trimming removed 5 bases at V and 10 bases at J, with 21 bases between. Germline-derived CDR1 and CDR2 are SGHTA and FQGNSA. This CDR3 contains 16 residues.

CDR3 DNA: TGTGCCACCCAGGGGGGTCAAGATACGCAGTATTTT. It translates to CATQGGQDTQYF. The chain links TRBV19 to TRBJ2-3; maybe TRBD1 (7 bases). The V and J ends lost 10 bases and 5 bases respectively, with 13 bases between them. In germline, CDR1 is LNHDA, CDR2 SQIVND (reference sequence). This CDR3 region has 12 residues.

The rearrangement joins TRBV10-3 to TRBJ2-5; TRBD2 aligns across 11 bases. V shed 3 bases, J shed 2 bases, and the junction held 5 bases outside the gene matches. This CDR3 contains 16 residues. The germline V gene encodes CDR1 ENHRY and CDR2 SYGVKD. The CDR3 region has the DNA TGTGCCATCAGTGACGATAGCGGGAGGGGTCAAGAGACCCAGTACTTC. This encodes CAISDDSGRGQETQYF.

This clone was observed a few times. J is TRBJ2-7 and V is TRBV27; no definite D call. Trimming pared 2 bases from V and 2 bases from J, leaving 7 bases between. The CDR3 has 13 amino acids. CDR1 and CDR2 from the germline V gene are MNHEY and SMNVEV (reference sequence). The CDR3 spells CASSLKPTYEQYF. The CDR3 DNA follows: TGTGCCAGCAGTTTAAAACCAACCTACGAGCAGTACTTC.

This sequence joins TRBV18 and TRBJ2-5; 13 bases fit TRBD2. The CDR3 runs 18 residues. CDR1 and CDR2 from the germline V gene are KGHSH and LQKENI. The V gene end was trimmed by 0 bases and the J gene end by 1 base; junction bases not matched to a gene: 5. CDR3 sequence reads: CASSPPRWTSGGQETQYF. For the CDR3, the DNA is TGTGCCAGCTCACCACCGAGGTGGACTAGCGGGGGCCAAGAGACCCAGTACTTC.

The table lists this clone with a few counts. The DNA of the CDR3 is TGTGCCAGCAGGGACATGGGGGTCGGGGAGCTGTTTTTT. This translates into CASRDMGVGELFF. The chain recombines TRBV7-9 with TRBJ2-2; D is perhaps TRBD1 or TRBD2 (5 bases each). V shed 6 bases and J shed 7 bases, with 12 bases lying between them. This CDR3 is 13 amino acids long. Germline CDR1 and CDR2: SEHNR and FQNEAQ (reference sequence).

The chain links TRBV27 to TRBJ2-2; D is ambiguous. Trimming pared 4 bases from V and 3 bases from J, leaving 3 bases between. The length of the CDR3 is 12 residues. Germline V lookup: CDR1 MNHEY, CDR2 SMNVEV (reference sequence). For the CDR3, the DNA is TGTGCCAGCAGTTGGTACACCGGGGAGCTGTTTTTT. Its translation: CASSWYTGELFF.

By share, this clone ranks as medium-sized. This chain uses TRBV5-1 with TRBJ1-1; D might be TRBD1 (5 bases). The CDR3 is 16 residues long. Trimming took off 0 bases at V and 0 bases at J, with 12 bases between the two ends. Germline CDR1 SGHRS, CDR2 YFSETQ. The CDR3 region is CASSLAGSGMNTEAFF. The CDR3 region has the DNA TGCGCCAGCAGCTTGGCAGGGAGTGGGATGAACACTGAAGCTTTCTTT.

The CDR3, as DNA: TGTGCCAGCAGCCCCGGGACGATCGAGACCCAGTACTTC. This codes for CASSPGTIETQYF. The chain recombines TRBV6-5 with TRBJ2-5; either TRBD1 or TRBD2 may fit D (5 bases each). Trimming pared 6 bases from V and 5 bases from J, leaving 13 bases between. Germline CDR1 is MNHEY and CDR2 is SVGAGI. The CDR3 contains 13 residues.

The rearrangement joins TRBV29-1 to TRBJ2-5; D may be TRBD1 (5 bases). CDR3 length equals 15 residues. Trimming pared 6 bases from V and 3 bases from J, leaving 20 bases between. Germline assignment: CDR1 SQVTM and CDR2 ANQGSEA. CDR3 DNA sequence: TGCAGCGTCGCCCTTGTAACAGGACCCGAAGAGACCCAGTACTTC. Residues: CSVALVTGPEETQYF. The full variable domain, its missing parts supplied by reference TRBV29-1 and TRBJ2-5, is SAVISQKPSRDICQRGTSLTIQCQVDSQVTMMFWYRQQPGQSLTLIATANQGSEATYESGFVIDKFPISRPNLTFSTLTVSNMSPEDSSIYLCSVALVTGPEETQYFGPGTRLLVL.

The CDR3 region is CSVAPSTDTQYF. The CDR3 nucleotides read TGCAGCGTTGCTCCTAGCACAGATACGCAGTATTTT. V gene TRBV29-1 combines with J gene TRBJ2-3; D unresolved. Germline V gene lookup returns CDR1 SQVTM and CDR2 ANQGSEA. CDR3 length: 12 residues. Trimming stripped 4 bases from V and 0 bases from J, with 5 bases between.

This clone has only a few counts. CDR3 protein: CASRRLAGGGETQYF. The CDR3 nucleotides read TGTGCCAGCAGGAGACTAGCGGGAGGAGGGGAGACCCAGTACTTC. The rearrangement uses TRBV7-9 and TRBJ2-5; 13 bases map to TRBD2. V dropped 6 bases and J dropped 5; count of bases not matched to a gene: 6. Germline V CDR1 and CDR2: SEHNR, FQNEAQ (reference sequence). CDR3 length equals 15 residues.

The rearrangement links TRBV23-1 to TRBJ2-1; a weak D match, TRBD2 (5 bases). TRBV23-1 is an open reading frame, and its role is uncertain. The V gene lost 0 bases and the J gene lost 0 bases, with 12 bases spanning the gap. There are 17 residues in the CDR3. The CDR3 bases are TGCGCCAGCAGTCAATCTCATGGTGGGAGCTCCTACAATGAGCAGTTCTTC. Its translation: CASSQSHGGSSYNEQFF.